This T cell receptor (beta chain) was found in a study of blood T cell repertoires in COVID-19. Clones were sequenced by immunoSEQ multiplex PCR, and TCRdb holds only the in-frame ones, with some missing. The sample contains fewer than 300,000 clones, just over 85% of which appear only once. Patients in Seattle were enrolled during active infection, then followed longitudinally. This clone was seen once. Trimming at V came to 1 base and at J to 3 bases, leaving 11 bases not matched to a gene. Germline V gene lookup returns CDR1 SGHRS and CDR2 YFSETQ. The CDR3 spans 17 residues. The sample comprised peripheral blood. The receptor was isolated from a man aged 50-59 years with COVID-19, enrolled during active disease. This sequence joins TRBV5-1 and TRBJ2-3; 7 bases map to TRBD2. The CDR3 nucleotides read TGCGCCAGCAGCTTGATCTCGGGCGGCGGGAGTACAGATACGCAGTATTTT. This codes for CASSLISGGGSTDTQYF.